The rows below give T cell receptor beta chains drawn from one sample of a study of T-cell reconstitution after alpha-beta-depleted transplantation in children. TCRdb re-derived calls from the PCR reads in MiXCR, one entry per CDR3 protein. The data hold hundreds of thousands of distinct CDR3 sequences, with approximately 13% observed a single time. This sample comprised PBMCs, mostly from graft donor cells, obtained 360 days after TCRalphabeta/CD19-depleted stem cell transplant. Every receptor here comes from a male patient younger than 18 who had a stem cell transplant for acute myeloid leukemia, so the T cells may come from the graft donor. The CDR3 runs from the conserved cysteine through the conserved F or W. A D gene is named only where the DNA matches it firmly. Where a row states a size, it is once, few, many or the class of an expanded clone; other rows omit it.

size	V	J	D	CDR3	DNA
many	TRBV2	TRBJ2-1	NA	CASRDRGGRGNEQFF	TGTGCCAGCCGGGACAGAGGGGGGAGGGGAAATGAGCAGTTCTTC
NA	TRBV7-9	TRBJ2-7	TRBD1	CASSSPDRVTHEQYF	TGTGCCAGCAGCTCCCCTGACAGGGTAACCCACGAGCAGTACTTC
few	TRBV5-6	TRBJ1-1	NA	CASSLNSLNTEAFF	TGTGCCAGCAGCTTAAACTCTCTGAACACTGAAGCTTTCTTT
NA	TRBV7-9	TRBJ2-7	TRBD1	CASSFGTGLNHEQYF	TGTGCCAGCAGCTTCGGGACAGGGCTAAACCACGAGCAGTACTTC
few	TRBV29-1	TRBJ2-7	NA	CSVEVLVSGAYEQYF	TGCAGCGTGGAGGTTTTGGTTTCGGGGGCCTACGAGCAGTACTTC
NA	TRBV12-3/TRBV12-4	TRBJ2-4	TRBD2	CASSLIGLAGGLYIQYF	TGTGCCAGCAGTTTAATTGGACTAGCGGGAGGGCTTTACATTCAGTACTTC
many	TRBV5-5	TRBJ2-5	NA	CASSLGTFETQYF	TGTGCCAGCAGCTTGGGAACATTCGAGACCCAGTACTTC
NA	TRBV24-1	TRBJ2-5	TRBD2	CATSDFLGLAGETQYF	TGTGCCACCAGTGATTTCCTCGGACTAGCGGGAGAGACCCAGTACTTC
NA	TRBV20-1	TRBJ1-2	NA	CSASPPGRINYGYTF	TGCAGTGCTAGTCCTCCGGGACGGATTAACTATGGCTACACCTTC
NA	TRBV6-2/TRBV6-3	TRBJ2-7	NA	CASSYVQVWEQYF	TGTGCCAGCAGTTACGTCCAGGTTTGGGAGCAGTACTTC
NA	TRBV10-3	TRBJ2-2	TRBD1	CAITGQGFTGELFF	TGTGCCATCACAGGACAGGGATTCACCGGGGAGCTGTTTTTT
NA	TRBV27	TRBJ2-7	TRBD2	CASRDLPGLAGVEQYF	TGTGCCAGCAGGGATCTCCCGGGACTAGCGGGAGTAGAGCAGTACTTC
NA	TRBV9	TRBJ2-1	NA	CASSPRPHEQFF	TGTGCCAGCAGCCCCCGGCCCCATGAGCAGTTCTTC
NA	TRBV6-2/TRBV6-3	TRBJ1-1	NA	CASRLLDSINEAFF	TGTGCCAGCAGACTACTGGACAGTATTAATGAAGCTTTCTTT
NA	TRBV6-5	TRBJ2-7	NA	CASSYPGTMKEQYF	TGTGCCAGCAGTTACCCCGGGACAATGAAGGAGCAGTACTTC
NA	TRBV15	TRBJ2-1	TRBD2	CATSTIRRTSGTSSYNEQFF	TGTGCCACCAGCACAATCCGGCGGACTAGCGGAACGAGCTCCTACAATGAGCAGTTCTTC
once	TRBV7-9	TRBJ2-1	TRBD2	CASSSKGTSASYNEQFF	TGTGCCAGCAGCTCCAAGGGGACTAGCGCGTCCTACAATGAGCAGTTCTTC
few	TRBV14	TRBJ2-1	NA	CASSYILNNEQFF	TGTGCCAGCAGCTACATTCTCAACAATGAGCAGTTCTTC
NA	TRBV7-2	TRBJ2-5	NA	CASSLVMQETQYF	TGTGCCAGCAGCTTAGTAATGCAAGAGACCCAGTACTTC
few	TRBV7-9	TRBJ2-7	NA	CASSLLPAGQYF	TGTGCCAGCAGCTTACTCCCCGCCGGGCAGTACTTC
NA	TRBV24-1	TRBJ2-3	NA	CATSDYSDPYTDTQYF	TGTGCCACCAGTGATTACAGCGATCCCTACACAGATACGCAGTATTTT
few	TRBV28	TRBJ2-5	TRBD1	CASADRVRCQYF	TGTGCCAGCGCCGACAGGGTTCGTTGCCAGTACTTC
few	TRBV28	TRBJ2-5	NA	CASSIQQGIQTQYF	TGTGCCAGCAGCATCCAACAGGGAATACAGACCCAGTACTTC
few	TRBV7-9	TRBJ2-7	NA	CASSPQQGSAGREQYF	TGTGCCAGCAGTCCCCAACAGGGATCCGCCGGGAGAGAGCAGTACTTC
NA	TRBV7-9	TRBJ2-5	TRBD2	CASSSGTSGRLGETQYF	TGTGCCAGCAGCTCCGGGACTAGCGGGAGGCTTGGGGAGACCCAGTACTTC
once	TRBV20-1	TRBJ2-7	TRBD1	CSARDLRQGIFYERYF	TGCAGTGCTAGAGATCTGAGACAGGGGATCTTCTACGAGCGGTACTTC
NA	TRBV20-1	TRBJ2-3	TRBD1	CSARGDRAMYTQYF	TGCAGTGCTAGAGGGGACAGGGCAATGTATACGCAGTATTTT
NA	TRBV5-1	TRBJ2-3	TRBD2	CASSTPDEGVEAGVLISTDTQYF	TGCGCCAGCAGCACGCCCGACGAGGGAGTAGAAGCGGGGGTTCTCATTAGCACAGATACGCAGTATTTT
NA	TRBV28	TRBJ2-1	TRBD2	CASSFLTSGPYNEQFF	TGTGCCAGCAGTTTCCTTACTAGCGGCCCTTACAATGAGCAGTTCTTC
few	TRBV20-1	TRBJ2-7	TRBD2	CSARSRTSGRVYEQYF	TGCAGTGCTAGGTCCCGGACTAGCGGGAGAGTTTACGAGCAGTACTTC
few	TRBV6-1	TRBJ1-5	NA	CASSELQGSQPQHF	TGTGCCAGCAGTGAACTACAGGGAAGTCAGCCCCAGCATTTT
NA	TRBV7-7	TRBJ2-3	NA	CASSDYPADTQYF	TGTGCTAGCAGTGACTACCCGGCAGATACGCAGTATTTT
many	TRBV20-1	TRBJ2-3	NA	CSAIWGSASTDTQYF	TGCAGTGCGATTTGGGGGTCTGCTAGCACAGATACGCAGTATTTT
NA	TRBV29-1	TRBJ2-1	NA	CSVEVRPSNEQFF	TGCAGCGTTGAAGTCCGACCGTCCAATGAGCAGTTCTTC
NA	TRBV9	TRBJ2-1	TRBD2	CASSTRLAGAGNEQFF	TGTGCCAGCAGCACCCGACTAGCGGGAGCTGGCAATGAGCAGTTCTTC
few	TRBV7-9	TRBJ2-7	TRBD1	CASSLASGTGVEQYF	TGTGCCAGCAGCTTAGCGAGCGGGACAGGGGTCGAGCAGTACTTC
NA	TRBV15	TRBJ2-2	TRBD2	CATSSWGLAGPQNTGELFF	TGTGCCACCAGCAGTTGGGGACTAGCGGGACCTCAGAACACCGGGGAGCTGTTTTTT
NA	TRBV14	TRBJ2-7	NA	CASSQDGWGYEQYF	TGTGCCAGCAGCCAAGATGGGTGGGGTTACGAGCAGTACTTC
NA	TRBV7-9	TRBJ1-1	NA	CASSLVAGGGEAFF	TGTGCCAGCAGCTTAGTTGCGGGGGGTGGTGAAGCTTTCTTT
many	TRBV29-1	TRBJ2-1	TRBD2	CSVEFASGMGNEQFF	TGCAGCGTTGAATTCGCTAGCGGGATGGGAAATGAGCAGTTCTTC
many	TRBV27	TRBJ2-7	TRBD1	CASSLLDRVGEQYF	TGTGCCAGCAGTTTACTCGACAGGGTGGGTGAGCAGTACTTC
few	TRBV19	TRBJ2-1	TRBD2	CASSNGPPAGDWNEQFF	TGTGCCAGTAGTAATGGCCCCCCGGCGGGAGACTGGAATGAGCAGTTCTTC
few	TRBV7-2	TRBJ2-7	NA	CASSLGGIGTFYEQYF	TGTGCCAGCAGCCTAGGAGGTATCGGGACTTTCTACGAGCAGTACTTC
few	TRBV5-6	TRBJ1-2	NA	CASSLGQLTGGYTF	TGTGCCAGCAGCTTGGGCCAGCTGACGGGGGGCTACACCTTC
many	TRBV7-7	TRBJ2-2	NA	CASSLVDSTGELFF	TGTGCTAGCAGCTTAGTGGACAGCACCGGGGAGCTGTTTTTT
NA	TRBV7-3	TRBJ2-1	NA	CASSFATDPVNEQFF	TGTGCCAGCAGCTTTGCGACAGACCCCGTTAATGAGCAGTTCTTC
many	TRBV15	TRBJ1-2	NA	CATSSSPSWTGYGYTF	TGTGCCACCAGCAGCTCTCCGTCGTGGACGGGTTATGGCTACACCTTC
NA	TRBV9	TRBJ2-1	NA	CASSVVPNEQFF	TGTGCCAGCAGCGTAGTTCCCAATGAGCAGTTCTTC
NA	TRBV12-3/TRBV12-4	TRBJ2-1	NA	CASSLGAWGNEQFF	TGTGCCAGCAGTTTGGGAGCCTGGGGGAATGAGCAGTTCTTC
many	TRBV12-3/TRBV12-4	TRBJ2-1	NA	CASRYDGGNEQFF	TGTGCCAGCAGATACGATGGGGGCAATGAGCAGTTCTTC
NA	TRBV29-1	TRBJ2-3	NA	CSVAEADTQYF	TGCAGCGTCGCAGAGGCAGATACGCAGTATTTT
many	TRBV20-1	TRBJ2-5	TRBD2	CSASLAGGYQETQYF	TGCAGTGCTAGTTTAGCGGGAGGGTACCAAGAGACCCAGTACTTC
NA	TRBV20-1	TRBJ2-5	NA	CSAIMRETQYF	TGCAGTGCTATCATGAGGGAGACCCAGTACTTC
few	TRBV29-1	TRBJ2-1	TRBD1	CSVLRGTGDNNEQFF	TGCAGCGTCTTGCGAGGGACAGGAGATAACAATGAGCAGTTCTTC